The 21 T cell receptor beta chains in this list originate from one sample, sequenced in a study of identical twins. TCRdb called the 5' RACE reads again in MiXCR, with one record for every CDR3 protein. This sample carries roughly 490,000 distinct CDR3 sequences, around an eighth of them seen once, and the ten largest clones take approximately 1%. This sample was shared with a second study, whose subject was yellow fever vaccine responses in identical twins.

Material for sequencing was CD4+ T cells sorted from blood. These receptors all come from a woman aged 18 to 35 in good health.

The gene calls are TRBV7-2 and TRBJ2-1; D gene ambiguous. V dropped 0 bases and J dropped 6 bases, with 9 bases sitting between them. Germline CDR1 SGHTA, CDR2 FQGNSA. The CDR3 totals 14 residues. The CDR3 is CASSLAGLSNEQFF. The CDR3 DNA is TGTGCCAGCAGCTTAGCAGGGTTGAGCAATGAGCAGTTCTTC.

This clonotype came up many times. This chain links TRBV11-2 with TRBJ2-1, with 7 bases aligning to TRBD2. V shed 11 bases and J 3 bases; nucleotides not matched to a gene: 19. The CDR3 contains 17 residues. Germline CDR1 reads SGHAT; CDR2 reads FQNNGV. The CDR3 loop reads CALAPQIPGRYYNEQFF. The CDR3 DNA reads as TGTGCCCTAGCGCCTCAGATTCCCGGGAGGTACTACAATGAGCAGTTCTTC.

This clonotype was seen repeatedly, ten times or more. CDR3 nucleotide sequence: TGTGCCAGCAGTTTTACAGGGTCTAGTCAGCCCCAGCATTTT. Its translation: CASSFTGSSQPQHF. The gene calls are TRBV12-3 or TRBV12-4 and TRBJ1-5; a weak D match, TRBD1 (6 bases). Trimming left V 3 bases short and J 6 bases short, with 12 bases between. The CDR3 spans 14 residues.

The genes are TRBV20-1 and TRBJ2-5, with a possible D match to TRBD2 (7 bases). CDR1 is DFQATT and CDR2 is SNEGSKA in the germline V gene (reference sequence). CDR3 size: 15 residues. The V and J ends lost 3 bases and 5 bases respectively, with 19 bases between them. This CDR3 is CSASGGTSPTETQYF. Written as DNA, the CDR3 is TGCAGTGCTAGCGGGGGGACATCCCCGACGGAGACCCAGTACTTC.

This chain connects TRBV20-1 to TRBJ2-5; D is unclear. Trimming removed 1 base from V and 3 bases from J, with 6 bases in between. Germline V gene lookup returns CDR1 DFQATT and CDR2 SNEGSKA (reference sequence). This CDR3 has 12 residues. DNA for the CDR3: TGCAGTGCTAGAGTGGGGAAAGAGACCCAGTACTTC. Its protein is CSARVGKETQYF.

In this sample, this clonotype turned up a few times. V gene TRBV5-4 combines with J gene TRBJ2-4, with 12 bases identical to TRBD2. CDR3 length: 19 residues. V gave up 1 base and J gave up 2 bases; unmatched junction bases: 10. Germline V gene data show CDR1 as SGHNT and CDR2 as YYREEE (reference sequence). The CDR3 nucleotides read TGTGCCAGCAGCTTGACTAGCGGGGGGACCCTCCTCTCCAAAAACATTCAGTACTTC. Translated: CASSLTSGGTLLSKNIQYF.

This clonotype has only a few counts. The chain recombines TRBV5-1 with TRBJ2-2; D is unresolved. V shed 0 bases and J shed 3 bases, with 15 bases lying between them. This CDR3 spans 17 amino acids. Per germline, CDR1 SGHRS and CDR2 YFSETQ. CDR3 nucleotide sequence: TGCGCCAGCAGCTTGGTTTCCACACGAATTGACACCGGGGAGCTGTTTTTT. It translates to CASSLVSTRIDTGELFF.

At least ten counts were recorded for this clonotype. The J gene is TRBJ2-4, the V gene TRBV4-1, with 8 positions matching TRBD2. With V trimmed by 0 bases and J by 1 base, 5 bases remained unmatched. Germline-derived CDR1 and CDR2 are MGHRA and YSYEKL. CDR3 length: 17 amino acids. The CDR3 nucleotides are TGCGCCAGCAGCCAAGATGCGGTAGCGGGGGCCAAAAACATTCAGTACTTC. This encodes CASSQDAVAGAKNIQYF.

This clonotype was picked up a small number of times. V is TRBV20-1 and J is TRBJ2-7; TRBD1 matches 9 bases. CDR1 is DFQATT and CDR2 is SNEGSKA in the germline V gene (reference sequence). The CDR3 covers 15 residues. Trimming at V came to 6 bases and at J to 2 bases, leaving 11 bases not matched to a gene. CDR3 DNA sequence: TGCAGTGCCGTATCACCGCGACAGGGGGCCTACGAGCAGTACTTC. The encoded protein is CSAVSPRQGAYEQYF.

This chain links TRBV7-2 with TRBJ2-5; D is perhaps TRBD1 (8 bases). The germline gives CDR1 SGHTA, CDR2 FQGNSA. The V and J ends lost 5 bases and 2 bases respectively, with 18 bases between them. The CDR3 length is 16 residues. The CDR3 sequence: CASSSNTGGGQETQYF. In nucleotides, the CDR3 is TGTGCCAGCAGCAGCAACACAGGGGGGGGGCAAGAGACCCAGTACTTC.

The table lists this clonotype with many counts. The CDR3 reads CASSLSSGDTSVYEQYF. Written as DNA, the CDR3 is TGCGCCAGCAGCCTAAGTAGTGGGGATACTAGCGTCTACGAGCAGTACTTC. The J gene is TRBJ2-7, the V gene TRBV4-1, with 7 nucleotides matching TRBD2. CDR3 size: 17 residues. Trimming took 4 bases from V and 3 from J; bases not matched to a gene: 15. Germline values: CDR1 MGHRA, CDR2 YSYEKL.

This clonotype was counted between two and nine times. The chain carries TRBV28 and TRBJ2-1; 10 bases match TRBD2. Germline CDR1 MDHEN, CDR2 SYDVKM. The CDR3 has 16 amino acids. With V trimmed by 6 bases and J by 2 bases, 7 bases remained unmatched. CDR3 protein: CASSSLSGRTYNEQFF. The CDR3 DNA reads TGTGCCAGCAGCTCGCTTAGCGGGAGGACCTACAATGAGCAGTTCTTC.

The chain combines TRBV20-1 with TRBJ1-5; D remains unclear. V shed 5 bases and J shed 1 base, with 12 bases lying between them. The CDR3 length is 14 residues. CDR1 is DFQATT and CDR2 is SNEGSKA in the germline V gene (reference sequence). For the CDR3, the DNA is TGCAGTGCTGAGAGAGACTCAAGCAATCAGCCCCAGCATTTT. Translated, it gives CSAERDSSNQPQHF.

On this clonotype: This may stem from a read error, because a much larger clone lies one nucleotide away. V and J are TRBV20-1 and TRBJ2-3; possible D gene TRBD2, 6 bases. Germline V gene sequence: CDR1 DFQATT, CDR2 SNEGSKA (reference sequence). Trimming took 5 bases from V and 1 from J, leaving 7 bases between them. The CDR3 is made up of 12 amino acids. Written as DNA, the CDR3 is TGCAGTGCTTGGGGGGGCACAGATACGCAGTATTTT. Amino acids: CSAWGGTDTQYF.

The chain is built from TRBV20-1 and TRBJ2-1; TRBD1 aligns across 10 bases. Trimming removed 0 bases from V and 2 bases from J; junction bases left unmatched: 10. Germline V gene lookup returns CDR1 DFQATT and CDR2 SNEGSKA (reference sequence). The length of the CDR3 is 18 residues. The CDR3 DNA sequence: TGCAGTGCTAGAGATCCCCTAGGGGGACAGGGGACCTACAATGAGCAGTTCTTC. Protein sequence: CSARDPLGGQGTYNEQFF.

This clonotype was seen at least ten times. V usage is TRBV12-3 or TRBV12-4 and J usage is TRBJ2-5; the D is unclear. With 5 bases removed from V and 5 bases from J, the gap between germline ends came to 9 bases. This CDR3 has 12 residues. CDR3 in DNA: TGTGCCAGCAGTCCGTTAGGGGAGACCCAGTACTTC. Residues: CASSPLGETQYF.

This clonotype was detected a few times. This sequence joins TRBV9 and TRBJ2-7; D call uncertain. The CDR3 totals 14 residues. V lost 0 bases to trimming and J lost 4 bases, with 11 bases between them. CDR1 SGDLS and CDR2 YYNGEE come from the germline V gene. The CDR3 sequence: CASSVGGTQYEQYF. The CDR3 DNA reads TGTGCCAGCAGCGTAGGCGGAACCCAATACGAGCAGTACTTC.

The CDR3 sequence is CASRGTGIETQYF. The CDR3 nucleotides are TGTGCCAGCAGGGGGACAGGGATTGAGACCCAGTACTTC. The chain couples TRBV6-2 or TRBV6-3 to TRBJ2-5; TRBD1 matches at 9 bases. The CDR3 is 13 residues long. The V segment lost 6 bases and the J segment 5 bases; nucleotides outside the gene matches: 4. Germline values: CDR1 MNHEY, CDR2 SVGEGT.

This clonotype occurred a few times. The chain combines TRBV6-5 with TRBJ1-4; D uncertain. The CDR3 length is 12 residues. V lost 6 bases and J 11 bases, leaving 13 bases between the germline ends. CDR1 and CDR2 from the germline V gene are MNHEY and SVGAGI. The chain's CDR3 is CASSNPGSKLFF. CDR3 DNA: TGTGCCAGCAGCAATCCCGGCAGCAAACTGTTTTTT.

V usage is TRBV7-6 and J usage is TRBJ2-7; D is unresolved. The CDR3 spans 12 residues. The ends were cut back, 1 base at V and 6 bases at J, with 7 bases in the middle. Germline assignment: CDR1 SGHVS and CDR2 FNYEAQ. This CDR3 is CASSLGPGEQYF. DNA of the CDR3: TGTGCCAGCAGCTTAGGGCCGGGCGAGCAGTACTTC.

This chain uses TRBV29-1 with TRBJ2-1; 8 bases are a match to TRBD1. Germline lookup yields CDR1 SQVTM and CDR2 ANQGSEA. CDR3 length: 15 amino acids. The trim removed 6 bases at V and 1 base at J, leaving 8 bases unmatched. The CDR3 protein is CSVSTGTGSYNEQFF. CDR3 sequence (DNA): TGCAGCGTCTCTACCGGGACAGGTTCCTACAATGAGCAGTTCTTC.